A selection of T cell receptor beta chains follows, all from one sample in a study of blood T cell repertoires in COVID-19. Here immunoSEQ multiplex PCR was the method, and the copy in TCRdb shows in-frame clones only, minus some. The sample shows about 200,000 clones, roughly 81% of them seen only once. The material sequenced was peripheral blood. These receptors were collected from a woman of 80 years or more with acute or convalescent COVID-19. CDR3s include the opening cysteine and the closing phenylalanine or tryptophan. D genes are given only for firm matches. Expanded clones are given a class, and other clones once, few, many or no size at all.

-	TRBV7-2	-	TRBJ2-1	TGTGCCAGCAGCTCGACCGCCGGGACTTACCCCGACAATGAGCAGTTCTTC	CASSSTAGTYPDNEQFF
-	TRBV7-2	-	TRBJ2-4	TGTGCCAGCAGCACCCCGGGGAACATTCAGTACTTC	CASSTPGNIQYF
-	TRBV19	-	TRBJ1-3	TGTGCCAGTAGTATAGCAGGTCGAGTCTCTGGAAACACCATATATTTT	CASSIAGRVSGNTIYF
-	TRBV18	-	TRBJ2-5	TGTGCCAGCTCACTACTACAAGAGACCCAGTACTTC	CASSLLQETQYF
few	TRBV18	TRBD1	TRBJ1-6	TGTGCCAGCTCAAATTCCCAGGGGGCGCAGGGTTCACCCCTCCACTTT	CASSNSQGAQGSPLHF
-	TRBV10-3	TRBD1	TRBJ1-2	TGTGCCATCAGTCCGGGACAGGGGTCTGGCTACACCTTC	CAISPGQGSGYTF
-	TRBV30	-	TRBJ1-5	TGTGCCTGGAGTGTACTAACCGGGGAAAGCAATCAGCCCCAGCATTTT	CAWSVLTGESNQPQHF
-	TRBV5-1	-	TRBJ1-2	TGCGCCAGCAGCTCGACTGTGGTCGGTGGCTACACCTTC	CASSSTVVGGYTF
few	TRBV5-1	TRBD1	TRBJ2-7	TGCGCCAGCAGCCGGGACAGAGCCTACGAGCAGTACTTC	CASSRDRAYEQYF
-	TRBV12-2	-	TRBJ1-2	TGTGCAAGTCGCTTAGCCATTGGAGCGGACGGCTACACCTTC	CASRLAIGADGYTF
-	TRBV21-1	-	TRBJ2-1	TGTGCCAGCAGCAAAAAATTTGGGACTAGCGGGCCCTACAATGAGCAGTTCTTC	CASSKKFGTSGPYNEQFF
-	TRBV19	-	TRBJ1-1	TGTGCCAGTAGTATTGTAGGGGTTCGGAACACTGAAGCTTTCTTT	CASSIVGVRNTEAFF
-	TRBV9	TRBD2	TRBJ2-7	TGTGCCAGCAGCGAATCACTAGCGGGAGGTCTCTACGAGCAGTACTTC	CASSESLAGGLYEQYF
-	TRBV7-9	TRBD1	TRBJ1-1	TGTGCCAGCAGCCGACTGACAGGGACTGAAGCTTTCTTT	CASSRLTGTEAFF
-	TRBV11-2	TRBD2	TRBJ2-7	TGTGCCAGCAGCCCGCTCGGGGCGGGAGGCACCTACGAGCAGTACTTC	CASSPLGAGGTYEQYF
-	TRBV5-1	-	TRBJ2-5	TGCGCCAGCAGCTTGGCTTACGGGGTAGGGGAGACCCAGTACTTC	CASSLAYGVGETQYF
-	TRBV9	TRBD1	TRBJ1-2	TGTGCCAGCAGCGCCTGGACAGGGACCGGCTACACCTTC	CASSAWTGTGYTF
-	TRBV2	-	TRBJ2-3	TGTGCCAGCAGTGGGCAGGGGATGAGCACAGATACGCAGTATTTT	CASSGQGMSTDTQYF
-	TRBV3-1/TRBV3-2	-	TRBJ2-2	TGTGCCAGCAGCCAAGATTCAGGGAACACCGGGGAGCTGTTTTTT	CASSQDSGNTGELFF
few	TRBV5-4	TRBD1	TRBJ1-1	TGTGCCAGCAGCTTAGATCCAGGGGGCACTGAAGCTTTCTTT	CASSLDPGGTEAFF